This entry lists 26 T cell receptor beta chains sequenced from one sample in a study of shared clonotypes between healthy human individuals. The protocol was immunoSEQ multiplex PCR, while the TCRdb copy is restricted to in-frame clones and leaves out a portion. The sample has about 1.5 million clones; around 98% are singletons. The sample was naive CD4+ T cells sorted from blood. Regarding subset: CD45RA+ positively selected. Receptor source: a man younger than 40 in good health.

The chain joins TRBV28 to TRBJ1-5; D call uncertain. The germline V and J ends were trimmed by 6 bases and 11 bases, with 17 bases remaining between them. This CDR3 is 13 amino acids long. The germline gives CDR1 MDHEN, CDR2 SYDVKM. The CDR3 nucleotides read TGTGCCAGCAGCCCCCCGGAGAGAGGGACCCAGCATTTT. It encodes CASSPPERGTQHF.

The gene calls are TRBV10-2 and TRBJ2-1; 10 nucleotides agree with TRBD2. This CDR3 is 15 amino acids long. Germline V lookup: CDR1 WSHSY, CDR2 SAAADI. Germline trimming cut 4 bases from V and 6 bases from J; bases unmatched to any gene: 6. CDR3 nucleotides: TGCGCCAGCAGTGTTTTAGCGGGAGGCGTCAATGAGCAGTTCTTC. It specifies CASSVLAGGVNEQFF.

The rearrangement uses TRBV5-1 and TRBJ1-1; tentatively, D is TRBD1 (5 bases). Germline V CDR1 and CDR2: SGHRS, YFSETQ. The V end lost 0 bases, the J end lost 0 bases, and 12 bases lay between the germline ends. This CDR3 spans 16 amino acids. The CDR3 nucleotides read TGCGCCAGCAGCTTGGAGGGGCAGGCCGTGAACACTGAAGCTTTCTTT. Translating it yields CASSLEGQAVNTEAFF. The full variable domain, completed using reference TRBV5-1 and TRBJ1-1, is KAGVTQTPRYLIKTRGQQVTLSCSPISGHRSVSWYQQTPGQGLQFLFEYFSETQRNKGNFPGRFSGRQFSNSRSEMNVSTLELGDSALYLCASSLEGQAVNTEAFFGQGTRLTVV.

V is TRBV27 and J is TRBJ1-1; 8 positions match TRBD1. With V trimmed by 6 bases and J by 4 bases, 7 bases remained unmatched. Germline V CDR1 and CDR2: MNHEY, SMNVEV (reference sequence). CDR3 length: 14 amino acids. The chain's CDR3 is CASSDRGRGTEAFF. For the CDR3, the DNA is TGTGCCAGCAGCGACAGGGGCCGGGGCACTGAAGCTTTCTTT.

J is TRBJ1-1 and V is TRBV9, with D possibly matching TRBD1 (6 bases). Between the trimmed V and J ends, which lost 0 bases and 4 bases, there was a span of 13 bases. CDR3 length: 15 residues. Germline V gene sequence: CDR1 SGDLS, CDR2 YYNGEE. This CDR3 reads CASSVDHRASTEAFF. In DNA form, the CDR3 reads TGTGCCAGCAGCGTAGACCACAGGGCGAGCACTGAAGCTTTCTTT.

The chain uses TRBV7-8 and TRBJ2-4, with TRBD1 as a possible D gene (5 bases). CDR1 is SGHVS and CDR2 is FQNEAQ in the germline V gene. The V end was cut by 1 base, the J end by 0 bases, with 7 bases between. There are 15 residues in the CDR3. CDR3 sequence: CASSLEGLAKNIQYF. The CDR3 DNA is TGTGCCAGCAGCTTAGAGGGGTTAGCCAAAAACATTCAGTACTTC.

The chain recombines TRBV9 with TRBJ2-3; no definite D call. The CDR3 contains 13 residues. The germline V gene encodes CDR1 SGDLS and CDR2 YYNGEE. V gave up 3 bases and J gave up 5 bases, with 10 bases separating them. The CDR3 sequence is CASSGLSGDTQYF. CDR3 nucleotide sequence: TGTGCCAGCAGCGGGCTATCCGGAGATACGCAGTATTTT.

This sequence joins TRBV4-3 and TRBJ1-1; D call uncertain. The V gene's germline CDR1 is LGHNA and CDR2 YSLEER. The CDR3 is made up of 15 amino acids. V lost 4 bases, J lost 4 bases, and 16 bases lay in between. DNA of the CDR3: TGCGCCAGCAGCCCGGCAGGATCATCGGGCACTGAAGCTTTCTTT. As protein: CASSPAGSSGTEAFF.

J is TRBJ2-1 and V is TRBV7-9; tentative D call: TRBD2 (6 bases). The CDR3 has 17 residues. Germline V gives CDR1 SEHNR, CDR2 FQNEAQ (reference sequence). V lost 5 bases to trimming and J lost 4 bases, with 21 bases between them. The CDR3 sequence: CASSNQFASGFYNEQFF. The DNA for the CDR3 is TGTGCCAGCAGCAACCAGTTTGCGAGCGGGTTTTACAATGAGCAGTTCTTC.

The J gene is TRBJ2-7, the V gene TRBV21-1; the table's TRBD2 call for D was not verified on the DNA. TRBV21-1 counts as a pseudogene. The length of the CDR3 is 16 residues. This CDR3 reads CASSTAVSGSSYEQYF. The CDR3 bases are TGTGCCAGCAGCACAGCCGTTAGCGGGAGTTCCTACGAGCAGTACTTC.

The rearrangement uses TRBV5-6 and TRBJ2-5; D uncertain. Germline V gene lookup returns CDR1 SGHDT and CDR2 YYEEEE. The CDR3 is made up of 13 amino acids. V lost 0 bases and J lost 4, with 7 bases in between. The CDR3 sequence: CASSLDQRETQYF. DNA of the CDR3: TGTGCCAGCAGCTTGGATCAGCGAGAGACCCAGTACTTC.

This clone is a singleton in its sample. DNA of the CDR3: TGTGCCAGCACCCGGGACGGATCAAACAATGAAAAACTGTTTTTT. Protein sequence: CASTRDGSNNEKLFF. The rearrangement links TRBV18 to TRBJ1-4; tentative D call: TRBD1 (5 bases). V dropped 8 bases and J dropped 5 bases, with 18 bases sitting between them. The CDR3 runs to 15 residues. Germline lookup yields CDR1 KGHSH and CDR2 LQKENI.

This chain joins TRBV5-1 and TRBJ2-7; weak D call: TRBD2 (6 bases). CDR3 length equals 15 residues. Per the germline V gene, CDR1 is SGHRS and CDR2 is YFSETQ. V was clipped by 1 base and J by 4 bases, with 15 bases between them. Written as DNA, the CDR3 is TGCGCCAGCAGCTTGTCTACCGGGAGAACTTACGAGCAGTACTTC. Amino acid sequence: CASSLSTGRTYEQYF.

The chain joins TRBV18 to TRBJ2-2; no firm D call. The CDR3 length is 13 residues. Deletions cut 3 bases from V and 8 bases from J, with 10 bases between. CDR1 and CDR2 from the germline V gene are KGHSH and LQKENI. The CDR3 region has the DNA TGTGCCAGCTCACCGATAGCCCCGGGGGAGCTGTTTTTT. Protein: CASSPIAPGELFF.

This clone appeared once. V is TRBV5-1 and J is TRBJ1-2, with D possibly matching TRBD1 (5 bases). The CDR3 extends over 13 amino acids. Germline CDR1 SGHRS, CDR2 YFSETQ. V gave up 3 bases and J gave up 8 bases, with 14 bases separating them. As DNA, the CDR3 is TGCGCCAGCAGCTGGGGACCGGGGGACGGCTACACCTTC. It is translated as CASSWGPGDGYTF.

This clone appeared a single time. J is TRBJ2-7 and V is TRBV6-6, with D unresolved. The V end was cut by 6 bases, the J end by 3 bases, with 15 bases between. Germline lookup yields CDR1 MNHNY and CDR2 SVGAGI (reference sequence). There are 14 residues in the CDR3. The CDR3 protein is CASSPRVSDYEQYF. The CDR3 DNA sequence: TGTGCCAGCAGCCCTAGAGTTTCGGACTACGAGCAGTACTTC.

V gene TRBV5-3 combines with J gene TRBJ2-6; 7 nucleotides align to TRBD1. TRBV5-3 is classed as an ORF, of uncertain function. This CDR3 has 20 residues. V dropped 4 bases and J dropped 0; count of bases not matched to a gene: 16. The CDR3 nucleotides are TGTGCCAGAAGCATAGGTCTGCCGGGACAGCAAACCTCTGGGGCCAACGTCCTGACTTTC. Protein product: CARSIGLPGQQTSGANVLTF.

Only one count was recorded for this clone. The chain recombines TRBV10-1 with TRBJ1-1; D is unresolved. CDR1 and CDR2 from the germline V gene are WNHNN and SYGVQD (reference sequence). This CDR3 comprises 12 residues. V was pared by 8 bases and J by 1 base, with 8 bases between. The CDR3 DNA reads as TGCGCCAGCGGCAATCCGAACACTGAAGCTTTCTTT. Translating it yields CASGNPNTEAFF.

The rearrangement links TRBV18 to TRBJ2-2; D is possibly TRBD2 (6 bases). Deletions cut 2 bases from V and 2 bases from J, with 15 bases between. Germline lookup yields CDR1 KGHSH and CDR2 LQKENI. This CDR3 has 17 amino acids. The CDR3, as DNA: TGTGCCAGCTCACCAAAGGTTCGGGGGAAAAACACCGGGGAGCTGTTTTTT. This translates into CASSPKVRGKNTGELFF.

Comment on this clone: The same CDR3 arises from other DNA sequences in this sample as well. This chain connects TRBV5-1 to TRBJ2-6; D is unclear. Germline V lookup: CDR1 SGHRS, CDR2 YFSETQ. The CDR3 is 15 amino acids. V was pared by 0 bases and J by 1 base, with 5 bases between. The CDR3 protein is CASSLEGSGANVLTF. In DNA, the CDR3 is TGCGCCAGCAGCTTGGAAGGTTCTGGGGCCAACGTCCTGACTTTC.

As concerns this clone: The junction departs from the called germline gene at one end, perhaps through a read error. The V gene is TRBV2, the J gene TRBJ2-1; TRBD2 matches 12 bases. Looked up from germline, CDR1 is SNHLY and CDR2 is FYNNEI. The CDR3 is 15 residues long. The CDR3 protein is CASSEASGRAVEQFF. The DNA of the CDR3 is TGTGCCAGCAGCGAAGCTAGCGGGAGGGCCGTTGAGCAGTTCTTC.

The chain joins TRBV2 to TRBJ2-7, with 7 bases matching TRBD1. The CDR3 is 16 residues long. The junction had 16 bases not matched to a gene; V was cut back by 6 bases and J by 5 bases. Per the germline V gene, CDR1 is SNHLY and CDR2 is FYNNEI. The CDR3 region is CASSQETGTVGNEQYF. DNA of the CDR3: TGTGCCAGCAGCCAAGAGACCGGGACAGTGGGAAACGAGCAGTACTTC.

The V call is TRBV15, the J call TRBJ2-5, with a possible D match to TRBD2 (6 bases). Germline CDR1 is LNHNV and CDR2 is YYDKDF (reference sequence). V lost 0 bases to trimming and J lost 4 bases, with 15 bases between them. This CDR3 contains 16 residues. The CDR3 here is CATSRDRGLGGETQYF. As DNA, the CDR3 is TGTGCCACCAGCAGAGATCGGGGGTTGGGGGGAGAGACCCAGTACTTC. Supplemented by reference TRBV15 and TRBJ2-5, the full variable domain reads DAMVIQNPRYQVTQFGKPVTLSCSQTLNHNVMYWYQQKSSQAPKLLFHYYDKDFNNEADTPDNFQSRRPNTSFCFLDIRSPGLGDTAMYLCATSRDRGLGGETQYFGPGTRLLVL.

With regard to this clone: This sample also contains other DNA sequences that code for the same CDR3. The chain uses TRBV11-2 and TRBJ1-1; no clear D gene. CDR1 and CDR2 (germline): SGHAT, FQNNGV. This CDR3 comprises 13 residues. V lost 1 base, J lost 5 bases, and 8 bases lay in between. The CDR3 region has the DNA TGTGCCAGCAGCTTAGTGGGAGGGACTGAAGCTTTCTTT. It is translated as CASSLVGGTEAFF.

V usage is TRBV7-3 and J usage is TRBJ2-1; D remains unclear. V gave up 3 bases and J gave up 0 bases, with 9 bases separating them. CDR1 SGHTA and CDR2 FQGTGA come from the germline V gene. The CDR3 is 15 residues long. CDR3 sequence (DNA): TGTGCCAGCAGCTTTACGGCGAGCTCCTACAATGAGCAGTTCTTC. Translation: CASSFTASSYNEQFF.

The chain is built from TRBV7-3 and TRBJ2-3, with D tentatively TRBD2 (6 bases). Germline V CDR1 and CDR2: SGHTA, FQGTGA. There are 15 residues in the CDR3. V lost 5 bases, J lost 3 bases, and 15 bases lay in between. CDR3 coding DNA: TGTGCCAGCAGCGTTTCAGCGGGTGCGACAGATACGCAGTATTTT. It translates to CASSVSAGATDTQYF.